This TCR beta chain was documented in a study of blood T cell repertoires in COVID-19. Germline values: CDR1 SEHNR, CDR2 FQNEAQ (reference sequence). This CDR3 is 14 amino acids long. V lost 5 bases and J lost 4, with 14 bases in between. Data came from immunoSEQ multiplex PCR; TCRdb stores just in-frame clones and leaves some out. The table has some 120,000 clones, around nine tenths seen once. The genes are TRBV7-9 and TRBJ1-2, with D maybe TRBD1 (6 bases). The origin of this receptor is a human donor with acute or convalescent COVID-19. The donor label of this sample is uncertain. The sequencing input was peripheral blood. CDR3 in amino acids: CASSPTGQSYGYTF. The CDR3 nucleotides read TGTGCCAGCAGCCCTACTGGACAGAGCTATGGCTACACCTTC.